This T cell receptor (beta chain) emerged from a study of blood T cell repertoires in COVID-19. Trimming at V came to 0 bases and at J to 0 bases, leaving 10 bases not matched to a gene. Germline-derived CDR1 and CDR2 are SGHTS and YDEGEE. CDR3 length equals 18 residues. Assay: immunoSEQ multiplex PCR; the TCRdb copy retains only in-frame clones and omits some. The sample has roughly 200,000 clones, around 90% seen once. The chain employs TRBV5-8 and TRBJ2-7; 9 bases are a match to TRBD2. The sequence was collected from a man aged 35 to 55 with acute or convalescent COVID-19. Sequenced: peripheral blood. The CDR3 coding sequence is TGTGCCAGCAGCTTGGCCTTGGCTAGCGGGGAGAGCTCCTACGAGCAGTACTTC. It specifies CASSLALASGESSYEQYF.